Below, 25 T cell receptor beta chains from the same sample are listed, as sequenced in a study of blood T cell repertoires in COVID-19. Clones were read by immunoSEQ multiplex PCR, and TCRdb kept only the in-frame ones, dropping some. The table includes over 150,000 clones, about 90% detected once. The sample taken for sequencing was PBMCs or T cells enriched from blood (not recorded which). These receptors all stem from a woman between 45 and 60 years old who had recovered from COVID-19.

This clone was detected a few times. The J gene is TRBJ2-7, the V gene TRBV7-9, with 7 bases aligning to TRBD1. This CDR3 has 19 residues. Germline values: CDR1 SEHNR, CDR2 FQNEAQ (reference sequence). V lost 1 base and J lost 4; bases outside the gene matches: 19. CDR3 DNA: TGTGCCAGCAGCTTAGGTGAGACAGGGTATAGTTTTCCGATATACGAGCAGTACTTC. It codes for CASSLGETGYSFPIYEQYF.

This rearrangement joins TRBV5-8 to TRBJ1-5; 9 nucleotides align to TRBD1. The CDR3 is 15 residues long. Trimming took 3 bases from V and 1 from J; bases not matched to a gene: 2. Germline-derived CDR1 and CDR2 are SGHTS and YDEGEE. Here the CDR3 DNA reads TGTGCCAGCAGCTGGGGACAGGGAAGCAATCAGCCCCAGCATTTT. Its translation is CASSWGQGSNQPQHF.

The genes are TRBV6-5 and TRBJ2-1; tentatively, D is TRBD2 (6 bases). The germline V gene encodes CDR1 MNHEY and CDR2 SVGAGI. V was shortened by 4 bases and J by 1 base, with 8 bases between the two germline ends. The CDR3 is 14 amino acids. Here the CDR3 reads CASSLAVSYNEQFF. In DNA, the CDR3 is TGTGCCAGCAGTTTAGCGGTATCCTACAATGAGCAGTTCTTC.

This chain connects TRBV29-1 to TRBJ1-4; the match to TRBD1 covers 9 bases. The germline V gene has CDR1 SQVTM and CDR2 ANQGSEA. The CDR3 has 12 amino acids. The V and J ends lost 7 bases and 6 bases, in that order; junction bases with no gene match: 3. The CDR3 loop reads CSATGGDEKLFF. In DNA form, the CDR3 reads TGCAGCGCGACAGGGGGTGATGAAAAACTGTTTTTT.

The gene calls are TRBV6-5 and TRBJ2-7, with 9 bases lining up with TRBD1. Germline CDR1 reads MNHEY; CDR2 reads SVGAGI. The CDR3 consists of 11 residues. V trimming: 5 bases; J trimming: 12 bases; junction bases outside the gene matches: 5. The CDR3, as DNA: TGTGCCAGCAGTAACCGGGACAGGGTGTACTTC. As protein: CASSNRDRVYF.

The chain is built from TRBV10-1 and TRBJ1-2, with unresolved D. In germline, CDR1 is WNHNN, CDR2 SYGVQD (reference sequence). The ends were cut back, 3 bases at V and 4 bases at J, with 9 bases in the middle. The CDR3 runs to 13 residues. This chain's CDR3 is CASSDSLLYGYTF. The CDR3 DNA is TGCGCCAGCAGTGACTCACTACTCTATGGCTACACCTTC.

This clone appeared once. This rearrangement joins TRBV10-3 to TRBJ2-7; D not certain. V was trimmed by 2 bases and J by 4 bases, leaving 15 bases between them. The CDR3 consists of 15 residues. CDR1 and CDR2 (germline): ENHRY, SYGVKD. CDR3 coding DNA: TGTGCCATCAGTGAGGAATTGAACCCGCAGTACGAGCAGTACTTC. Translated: CAISEELNPQYEQYF.

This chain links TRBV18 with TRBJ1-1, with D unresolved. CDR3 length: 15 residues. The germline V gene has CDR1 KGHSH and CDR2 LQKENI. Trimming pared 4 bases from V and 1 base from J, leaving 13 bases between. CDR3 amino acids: CASSRVTGGNTEAFF. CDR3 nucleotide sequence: TGTGCCAGCTCACGTGTTACGGGAGGGAACACTGAAGCTTTCTTT. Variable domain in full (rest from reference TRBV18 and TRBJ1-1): NAGVMQNPRHLVRRRGQEARLRCSPMKGHSHVYWYRQLPEEGLKFMVYLQKENIIDESGMPKERFSAEFPKEGPSILRIQQVVRGDSAAYFCASSRVTGGNTEAFFGQGTRLTVV.

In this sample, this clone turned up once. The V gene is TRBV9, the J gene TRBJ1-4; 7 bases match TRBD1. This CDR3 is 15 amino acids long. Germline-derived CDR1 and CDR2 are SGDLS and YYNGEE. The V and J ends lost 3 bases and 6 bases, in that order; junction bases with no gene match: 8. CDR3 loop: CASSAMTGRDEKLFF. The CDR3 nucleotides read TGTGCCAGCAGCGCCATGACAGGGAGAGATGAAAAACTGTTTTTT.

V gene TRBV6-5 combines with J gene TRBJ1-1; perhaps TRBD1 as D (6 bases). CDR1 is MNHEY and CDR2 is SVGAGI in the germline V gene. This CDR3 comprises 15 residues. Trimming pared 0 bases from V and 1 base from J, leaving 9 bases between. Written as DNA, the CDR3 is TGTGCCAGCAGTTACTCGATGACAGGGAACACTGAAGCTTTCTTT. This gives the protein CASSYSMTGNTEAFF.

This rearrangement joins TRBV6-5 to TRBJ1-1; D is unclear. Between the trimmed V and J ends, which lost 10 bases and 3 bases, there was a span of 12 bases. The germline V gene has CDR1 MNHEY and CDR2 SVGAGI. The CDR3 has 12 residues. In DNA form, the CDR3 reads TGTGCCACCTGGGCCCGAGACACTGAAGCTTTCTTT. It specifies CATWARDTEAFF.

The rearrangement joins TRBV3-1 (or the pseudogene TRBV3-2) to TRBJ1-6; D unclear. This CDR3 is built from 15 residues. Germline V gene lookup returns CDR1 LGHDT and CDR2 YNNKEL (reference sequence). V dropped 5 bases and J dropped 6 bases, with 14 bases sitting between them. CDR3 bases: TGTGCCAGCAGCAATACCGGTGGTTTTAATTCACCCCTCCACTTT. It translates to CASSNTGGFNSPLHF.

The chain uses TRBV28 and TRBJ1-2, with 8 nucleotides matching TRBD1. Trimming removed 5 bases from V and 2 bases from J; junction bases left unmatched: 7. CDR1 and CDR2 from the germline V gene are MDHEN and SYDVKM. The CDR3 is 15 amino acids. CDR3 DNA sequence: TGTGCCAGCAGTCGCCCGGGACAGGCGAACTATGGCTACACCTTC. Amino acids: CASSRPGQANYGYTF.

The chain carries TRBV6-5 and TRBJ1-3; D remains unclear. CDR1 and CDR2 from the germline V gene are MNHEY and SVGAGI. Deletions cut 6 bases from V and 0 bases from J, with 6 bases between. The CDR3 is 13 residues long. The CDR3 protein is CASRLNSGNTIYF. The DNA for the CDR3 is TGTGCCAGCAGACTGAACTCTGGAAACACCATATATTTT.

CDR3 amino acids: CASSLVAVAYNEQFF. The CDR3 region has the DNA TGTGCCAGCAGTTTAGTTGCGGTAGCATACAATGAGCAGTTCTTC. The chain recombines TRBV27 with TRBJ2-1; D gene uncertain. CDR3 length: 15 amino acids. Germline CDR1 MNHEY, CDR2 SMNVEV (reference sequence). The germline V and J ends were trimmed by 2 bases and 4 bases, with 12 bases remaining between them.

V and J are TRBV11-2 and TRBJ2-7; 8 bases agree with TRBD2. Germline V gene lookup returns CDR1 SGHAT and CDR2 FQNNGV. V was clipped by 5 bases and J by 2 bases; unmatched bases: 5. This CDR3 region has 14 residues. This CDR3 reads CASSVSGNAYEQYF. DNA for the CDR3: TGTGCCAGCAGCGTTAGCGGGAATGCCTACGAGCAGTACTTC.

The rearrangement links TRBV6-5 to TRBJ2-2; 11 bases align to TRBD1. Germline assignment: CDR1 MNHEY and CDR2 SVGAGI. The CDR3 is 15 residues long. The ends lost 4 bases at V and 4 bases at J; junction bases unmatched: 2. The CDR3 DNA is TGTGCCAGCAGTTCCGGGACAGGGGGCACCGGGGAGCTGTTTTTT. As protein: CASSSGTGGTGELFF.

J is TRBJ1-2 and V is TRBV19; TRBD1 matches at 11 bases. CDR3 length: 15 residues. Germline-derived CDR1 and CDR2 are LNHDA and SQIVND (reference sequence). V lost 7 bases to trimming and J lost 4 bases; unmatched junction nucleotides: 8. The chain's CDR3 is CASTTPGQGAYGYTF. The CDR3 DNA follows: TGTGCCAGTACTACGCCAGGACAGGGGGCCTATGGCTACACCTTC.

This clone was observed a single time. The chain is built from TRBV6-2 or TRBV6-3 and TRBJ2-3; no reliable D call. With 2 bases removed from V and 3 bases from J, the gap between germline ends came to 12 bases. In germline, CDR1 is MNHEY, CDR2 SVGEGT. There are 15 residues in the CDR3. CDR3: CASSYLRPTTDTQYF. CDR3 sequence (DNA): TGTGCCAGCAGTTACCTACGACCGACTACAGATACGCAGTATTTT.

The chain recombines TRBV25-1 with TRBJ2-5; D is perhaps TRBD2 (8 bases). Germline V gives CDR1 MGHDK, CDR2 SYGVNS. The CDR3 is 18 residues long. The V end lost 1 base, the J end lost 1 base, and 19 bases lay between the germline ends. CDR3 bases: TGTGCCAGCAGTGAATTAAGGGGGCGGGAGGTCGCCCAAGAGACCCAGTACTTC. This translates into CASSELRGREVAQETQYF.

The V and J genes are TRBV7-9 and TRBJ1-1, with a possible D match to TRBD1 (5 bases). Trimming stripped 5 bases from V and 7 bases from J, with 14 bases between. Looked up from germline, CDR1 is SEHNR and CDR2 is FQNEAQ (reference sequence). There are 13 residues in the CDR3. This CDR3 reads CASSGSGSSEAFF. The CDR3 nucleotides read TGTGCCAGCAGCGGATCAGGGTCTAGTGAAGCTTTCTTT.

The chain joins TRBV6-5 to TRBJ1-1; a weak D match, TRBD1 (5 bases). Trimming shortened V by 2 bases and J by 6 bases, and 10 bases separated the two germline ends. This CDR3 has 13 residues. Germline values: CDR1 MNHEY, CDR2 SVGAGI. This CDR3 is CASSYKWGAEAFF. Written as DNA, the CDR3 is TGTGCCAGCAGTTACAAGTGGGGCGCTGAAGCTTTCTTT.

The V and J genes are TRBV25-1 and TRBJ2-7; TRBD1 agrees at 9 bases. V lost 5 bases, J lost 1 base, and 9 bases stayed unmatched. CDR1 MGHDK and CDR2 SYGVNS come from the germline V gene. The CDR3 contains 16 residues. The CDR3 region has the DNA TGTGCCAGCAGTCCCCTTTCGACAGGGGGTTCCTACGAGCAGTACTTC. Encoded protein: CASSPLSTGGSYEQYF.

The CDR3 DNA follows: TGCGCCAGCAGCCAAGGGGACTCCTACCACGAGCAGTACTTC. Encoded protein: CASSQGDSYHEQYF. The chain has TRBV4-3 and TRBJ2-7; TRBD2 is a possible D gene (6 bases). V lost 1 base and J 5 bases, leaving 12 bases between the germline ends. This CDR3 spans 14 amino acids. Germline assignment: CDR1 LGHNA and CDR2 YSLEER.

As DNA, the CDR3 is TGTGCCAGCAGCTTTCCGGACAGGGAGACCCAGTACTTC. Translated: CASSFPDRETQYF. This sequence joins TRBV7-9 and TRBJ2-5, with TRBD1 matching 7 bases. Trimming removed 3 bases from V and 5 bases from J; junction bases left unmatched: 3. In germline, CDR1 is SEHNR, CDR2 FQNEAQ (reference sequence). This CDR3 has 13 residues. The variable domain in full, with the rest retrieved from reference TRBV7-9 and TRBJ2-5, is DTGVSQNPRHKITKRGQNVTFRCDPISEHNRLYWYRQTLGQGPEFLTYFQNEAQLEKSRLLSDRFSAERPKGSFSTLEIQRTEQGDSAMYLCASSFPDRETQYFGPGTRLLVL.